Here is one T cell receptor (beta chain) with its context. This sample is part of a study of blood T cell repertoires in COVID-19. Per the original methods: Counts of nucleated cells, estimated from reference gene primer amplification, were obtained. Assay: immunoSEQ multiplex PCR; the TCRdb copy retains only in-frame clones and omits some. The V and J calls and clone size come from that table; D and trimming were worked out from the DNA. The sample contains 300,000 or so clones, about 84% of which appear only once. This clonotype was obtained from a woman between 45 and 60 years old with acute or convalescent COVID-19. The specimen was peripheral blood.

The CDR3, as DNA: TGTGCCAGCAGCCGCACCGGGACAGGGGGCCCCCGCGCTACTTCCGAGCAGTACTTC. This gives the protein CASSRTGTGGPRATSEQYF. This chain connects TRBV7-2 to TRBJ2-7; 12 bases map to TRBD1. V gave up 5 bases and J gave up 6 bases; unmatched junction bases: 20. The CDR3 loop spans 19 amino acids. Germline V gene sequence: CDR1 SGHTA, CDR2 FQGNSA.